These 27 T cell receptor beta chains share one sample of origin, sequenced in a study of T cell repertoires in cytomegalovirus infection. TCRdb analysed the reads with MiXCR anew, one entry per CDR3 protein. The sample holds 400,000 to 550,000 distinct CDR3 sequences, approximately 10% seen once. Source material: PBMCs. Source of these receptors: a human donor in good health (CMV status not recorded). Some clones in this sample may be carry-over from other donors' samples.

This clonotype has a count of ten or more. The V gene is TRBV7-3, the J gene TRBJ1-1; D remains ambiguous. The CDR3 runs 14 residues. The ends were cut back, 1 base at V and 4 bases at J, with 10 bases in the middle. CDR1 SGHTA and CDR2 FQGTGA come from the germline V gene. CDR3 bases: TGTGCCAGCAGCTTAAACAAGGCTGTCACTGAAGCTTTCTTT. Translated: CASSLNKAVTEAFF. Together with reference TRBV7-3 and TRBJ1-1, the CDR3 gives the full variable domain: GAGVSQTPSNKVTEKGKYVELRCDPISGHTALYWYRQSLGQGPEFLIYFQGTGAADDSGLPNDRFFAVRPEGSVSTLKIQRTERGDSAVYLCASSLNKAVTEAFFGQGTRLTVV.

Ten or more counts support this clonotype. The CDR3 sequence is CASSFGTSGSDGETQYF. In DNA, the CDR3 is TGTGCCAGCAGCTTTGGGACTAGCGGGAGTGATGGAGAGACCCAGTACTTC. This sequence joins TRBV7-2 and TRBJ2-5; the match to TRBD2 covers 14 bases. With V trimmed by 3 bases and J by 4 bases, 7 bases remained unmatched. The CDR3 loop spans 17 amino acids. Germline V CDR1 and CDR2: SGHTA, FQGNSA.

Points on this clonotype: This may be a read error: a much more frequent sequence differs by one nucleotide. This chain links TRBV29-1 with TRBJ2-2; the D gene is possibly TRBD1 (5 bases). Trimming shortened V by 4 bases and J by 10 bases, and 13 bases separated the two germline ends. Germline-derived CDR1 and CDR2 are SQVTM and ANQGSEA. The length of the CDR3 is 12 residues. The CDR3 here is CSVGQGPEELFF. CDR3 nucleotide sequence: TGCAGCGTTGGGCAGGGTCCCGAGGAGCTGTTTTTT.

This clonotype was seen many times. The genes are TRBV28 and TRBJ2-2; no firm D call. Germline V CDR1 and CDR2: MDHEN, SYDVKM. The CDR3 consists of 16 residues. The V end lost 6 bases, the J end lost 1 base, and 15 bases lay between the germline ends. The CDR3 DNA sequence: TGTGCCAGCAGCCAGATCGGACGGCAGAACACCGGGGAGCTGTTTTTT. Translating gives CASSQIGRQNTGELFF.

There are many counts of this clonotype. The chain combines TRBV20-1 with TRBJ2-1, with TRBD2 identical over 7 bases. Per the germline V gene, CDR1 is DFQATT and CDR2 is SNEGSKA (reference sequence). Trimming took 0 bases from V and 0 from J; bases not matched to a gene: 17. This CDR3 has 20 residues. The CDR3 coding sequence is TGCAGTGCTAGAGATCTCGCGGGAGAGTCGAGTGTCGTCTCCTACAATGAGCAGTTCTTC. Translation gives CSARDLAGESSVVSYNEQFF.

There are many counts of this clonotype. The chain joins TRBV19 to TRBJ1-1; 7 bases match TRBD1. Germline values: CDR1 LNHDA, CDR2 SQIVND (reference sequence). The CDR3 sequence is 15 residues long. J gave up 0 bases and V 5 bases, and 6 bases lay outside the gene matches. CDR3 sequence (DNA): TGTGCCAGTAGTGCGGGACAGCCTATGAACACTGAAGCTTTCTTT. Protein: CASSAGQPMNTEAFF. The entire variable domain, with the rest obtained from reference TRBV19 and TRBJ1-1, is as follows: DGGITQSPKYLFRKEGQNVTLSCEQNLNHDAMYWYRQDPGQGLRLIYYSQIVNDFQKGDIAEGYSVSREKKESFPLTVTSAQKNPTAFYLCASSAGQPMNTEAFFGQGTRLTVV.

This clonotype turned up a few times. The chain employs TRBV24-1 and TRBJ2-5; 7 nucleotides agree with TRBD1. V lost 5 bases to trimming and J lost 4 bases; unmatched junction nucleotides: 6. This CDR3 contains 14 residues. Germline-derived CDR1 and CDR2 are KGHDR and SFDVKD. For the CDR3, the DNA is TGTGCCACCAGTGCTCCGACAGGGCGAGAGACCCAGTACTTC. Translated, it gives CATSAPTGRETQYF.

This clonotype was picked up one time. Compared with germline, one end of the junction differs, possibly owing to a read error. This chain connects TRBV20-1 to TRBJ2-7; perhaps TRBD1 as D (5 bases). Germline lookup yields CDR1 DFQATT and CDR2 SNEGSKA (reference sequence). The CDR3 totals 13 residues. In DNA form, the CDR3 reads TGCAGTGCTGGAGAACCTAGGGGCTACGAGCAGTACTTC. It yields the protein CSAGEPRGYEQYF.

This clonotype was counted many times. The chain is built from TRBV20-1 and TRBJ1-2; TRBD1 agrees at 8 bases. CDR1 and CDR2 from the germline V gene are DFQATT and SNEGSKA (reference sequence). The V gene end was trimmed by 8 bases and the J gene end by 8 bases; junction bases not matched to a gene: 7. The CDR3 is made up of 11 amino acids. The CDR3, as DNA: TGCAGTCCTTGGACAGGGAACGGCTACACCTTC. It specifies CSPWTGNGYTF.

This clonotype has a count of ten or more. This rearrangement joins TRBV6-2 or TRBV6-3 to TRBJ2-1; 9 nucleotides align to TRBD1. The CDR3 loop spans 19 amino acids. Germline CDR1 reads MNHEY; CDR2 reads SVGEGT. V was clipped by 2 bases and J by 1 base; unmatched bases: 12. The CDR3: CASSYVGTGGFISYNEQFF. CDR3 sequence (DNA): TGTGCCAGCAGTTACGTTGGAACAGGGGGCTTTATTTCCTACAATGAGCAGTTCTTC.

The sample holds many counts of this clonotype. The rearrangement uses TRBV5-1 and TRBJ2-1; TRBD2 agrees at 11 bases. CDR3 length: 15 amino acids. Germline V gene data show CDR1 as SGHRS and CDR2 as YFSETQ. The V gene end was trimmed by 3 bases and the J gene end by 6 bases; junction bases not matched to a gene: 5. The CDR3, as DNA: TGCGCCAGCAGCTCCACTAGCGGGAGTGTCAATGAGCAGTTCTTC. This gives the protein CASSSTSGSVNEQFF.

This clonotype has a count of ten or more. The gene calls are TRBV5-4 and TRBJ1-4; D gene uncertain. Trimming removed 4 bases at V and 5 bases at J, with 12 bases between. The germline gives CDR1 SGHNT, CDR2 YYREEE (reference sequence). The CDR3 totals 14 residues. The CDR3 region is CASSLRPGNEKLFF. In DNA, the CDR3 is TGTGCCAGCAGCCTGAGGCCCGGGAATGAAAAACTGTTTTTT.

The J gene is TRBJ1-6, the V gene TRBV9, with D possibly TRBD1 on 5 matching bases. The CDR3 is made up of 14 amino acids. Germline CDR1 and CDR2: SGDLS and YYNGEE. The V gene lost 2 bases and the J gene lost 6 bases, with 9 bases spanning the gap. The CDR3 reads CASSVERGNSPLHF. CDR3 nucleotides: TGTGCCAGCAGCGTCGAAAGGGGTAATTCACCCCTCCACTTT.

The table lists this clonotype with many counts. This chain uses TRBV7-3 with TRBJ2-1; 9 bases map to TRBD2. After removal of 6 bases from V and 8 bases from J, the junction contained 8 bases not matched to a gene. The CDR3 covers 14 residues. Germline V gene lookup returns CDR1 SGHTA and CDR2 FQGTGA. CDR3 DNA sequence: TGTGCCAGCAGTCGCGGGGGGGGTCTGGATGAGCAGTTCTTC. Translated: CASSRGGGLDEQFF. The full variable domain, with the rest looked up from reference TRBV7-3 and TRBJ2-1, is GAGVSQTPSNKVTEKGKYVELRCDPISGHTALYWYRQSLGQGPEFLIYFQGTGAADDSGLPNDRFFAVRPEGSVSTLKIQRTERGDSAVYLCASSRGGGLDEQFFGPGTRLTVL.

This clonotype was picked up many times. V usage is TRBV19 and J usage is TRBJ1-1; TRBD1 aligns across 7 bases. The CDR3 extends over 14 amino acids. Germline V gene lookup returns CDR1 LNHDA and CDR2 SQIVND (reference sequence). V lost 7 bases to trimming and J lost 1 base; unmatched junction nucleotides: 6. The CDR3 region has the DNA TGTGCCAGTAAAGGGGGCCTAAGGAACACTGAAGCTTTCTTT. Translating it yields CASKGGLRNTEAFF.

Many counts were recorded for this clonotype. In DNA form, the CDR3 reads TGTGCCAGCAGCTTATCAGGGATCGAGCAGTACTTC. Its translation is CASSLSGIEQYF. The chain joins TRBV7-6 to TRBJ2-7; D is perhaps TRBD1 (5 bases). The ends were cut back, 2 bases at V and 6 bases at J, with 8 bases in the middle. The CDR3 has 12 residues. Germline V gene data show CDR1 as SGHVS and CDR2 as FNYEAQ.

The sample holds a few counts of this clonotype. The chain has TRBV20-1 and TRBJ2-3; 12 bases align to TRBD2. This CDR3 has 15 amino acids. Trimming cost V 3 bases and J 6 bases; bases outside gene matches: 7. Germline V CDR1 and CDR2: DFQATT, SNEGSKA (reference sequence). This CDR3 is CSASLAGGSVDTQYF. The CDR3 DNA follows: TGCAGTGCTAGCCTAGCGGGAGGGTCTGTGGATACGCAGTATTTT.

The sample holds many counts of this clonotype. This rearrangement joins TRBV11-3 to TRBJ2-5; TRBD2 agrees at 10 bases. V lost 5 bases, J lost 3 bases, and 6 bases stayed unmatched. The CDR3 covers 15 residues. CDR1 SGHNT and CDR2 YENEEA come from the germline V gene. In DNA form, the CDR3 reads TGTGCCAGCAGCCGAGGACTAGCGGAAAAAGAGACCCAGTACTTC. Translating it yields CASSRGLAEKETQYF.

A few counts support this clonotype. This rearrangement joins TRBV20-1 to TRBJ2-5; no definite D call. Germline-derived CDR1 and CDR2 are DFQATT and SNEGSKA (reference sequence). The CDR3 length is 14 residues. V was clipped by 7 bases and J by 5 bases, with 20 bases between them. The DNA for the CDR3 is TGCAGTGGGAGAGAGGACCCTCGGGTGGAGACCCAGTACTTC. This codes for CSGREDPRVETQYF.

The rearrangement uses TRBV11-3 and TRBJ1-5; no clear D gene. Germline assignment: CDR1 SGHNT and CDR2 YENEEA. The CDR3 totals 16 residues. V was trimmed by 1 base and J by 5 bases, leaving 15 bases between them. The CDR3 reads CASSLGCQPPDQPQHF. In DNA, the CDR3 is TGTGCCAGCAGCTTAGGGTGCCAGCCCCCCGATCAGCCCCAGCATTTT.

This clonotype was detected ten times or more. The rearrangement links TRBV19 to TRBJ1-5; tentatively, D is TRBD1 (5 bases). CDR1 and CDR2 from the germline V gene are LNHDA and SQIVND (reference sequence). The CDR3 consists of 15 residues. With 3 bases removed from V and 9 bases from J, the gap between germline ends came to 18 bases. The CDR3 DNA reads as TGTGCCAGTAGTATGAGTTCGGGGCCCCATTCGCCCCAGCATTTT. Translated, it gives CASSMSSGPHSPQHF.

This rearrangement joins TRBV20-1 to TRBJ2-5; D gene unclear. V was pared by 3 bases and J by 3 bases, with 5 bases between. This CDR3 region has 11 residues. CDR1 and CDR2 (germline): DFQATT, SNEGSKA (reference sequence). Here the CDR3 reads CSASKEETQYF. CDR3 nucleotides: TGCAGTGCTAGTAAAGAAGAGACCCAGTACTTC.

The sample holds many counts of this clonotype. The CDR3 protein is CAIRPGQGVAGELFF. The CDR3 DNA reads TGTGCCATCAGACCGGGACAGGGGGTTGCCGGGGAGCTGTTTTTT. This sequence joins TRBV10-3 and TRBJ2-2; 11 bases agree with TRBD1. Unmatched junction bases numbered 6, after V lost 6 bases and J lost 6 bases. The germline V gene encodes CDR1 ENHRY and CDR2 SYGVKD. The CDR3 runs to 15 residues.

This chain connects TRBV3-1 to TRBJ1-1, with 7 bases fitting TRBD1. CDR1 and CDR2 from the germline V gene are LGHDT and YNNKEL (reference sequence). J lost 1 base, V lost 8 bases, and 13 bases had no gene match. This CDR3 contains 16 residues. Here the CDR3 reads CASGGGGGEENTEAFF. In DNA, the CDR3 is TGTGCCAGCGGGGGGGGAGGGGGCGAGGAGAACACTGAAGCTTTCTTT.

This clonotype was counted a few times. The chain carries TRBV19 and TRBJ2-7, with D perhaps matching TRBD1 or TRBD2 (5 bases each). Germline assignment: CDR1 LNHDA and CDR2 SQIVND (reference sequence). This CDR3 is built from 13 residues. Trimming left V 6 bases short and J 4 bases short, with 13 bases between. The CDR3 protein is CASSRRGPYEQYF. In DNA form, the CDR3 reads TGTGCCAGTAGCCGAAGGGGACCATACGAGCAGTACTTC.

This clonotype was seen more than once but under ten times. V is TRBV13 and J is TRBJ1-1, with D unresolved. Germline CDR1 and CDR2: PRHDT and FYEKMQ (reference sequence). The CDR3 runs 13 residues. V dropped 4 bases and J dropped 0 bases, with 6 bases sitting between them. CDR3 DNA: TGTGCCAGCAGCTCCGTTATGAACACTGAAGCTTTCTTT. Its protein is CASSSVMNTEAFF.

At least ten counts were recorded for this clonotype. The gene calls are TRBV5-4 and TRBJ2-7; 11 bases agree with TRBD2. There are 15 residues in the CDR3. Germline lookup yields CDR1 SGHNT and CDR2 YYREEE (reference sequence). The junction had 6 bases not matched to a gene; V was cut back by 3 bases and J by 4 bases. CDR3 bases: TGTGCCAGCAGCTCGAGGGCTAGCGGGGGGTACGAGCAGTACTTC. Amino acids: CASSSRASGGYEQYF.